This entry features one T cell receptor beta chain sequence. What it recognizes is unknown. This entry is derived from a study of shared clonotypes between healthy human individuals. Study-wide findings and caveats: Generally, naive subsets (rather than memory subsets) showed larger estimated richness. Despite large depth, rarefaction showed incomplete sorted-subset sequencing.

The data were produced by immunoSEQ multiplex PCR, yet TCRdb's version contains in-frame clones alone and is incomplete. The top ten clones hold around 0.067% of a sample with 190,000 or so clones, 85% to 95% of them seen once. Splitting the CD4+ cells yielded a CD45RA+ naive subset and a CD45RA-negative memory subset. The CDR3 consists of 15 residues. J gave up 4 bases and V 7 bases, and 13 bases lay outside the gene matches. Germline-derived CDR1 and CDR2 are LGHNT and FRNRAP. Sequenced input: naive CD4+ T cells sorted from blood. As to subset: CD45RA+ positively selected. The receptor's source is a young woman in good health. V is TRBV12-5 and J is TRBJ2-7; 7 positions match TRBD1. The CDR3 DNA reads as TGTGCTAGTGAGGTCGTACAGGGGCAAACATACGAGCAGTACTTC. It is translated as CASEVVQGQTYEQYF.